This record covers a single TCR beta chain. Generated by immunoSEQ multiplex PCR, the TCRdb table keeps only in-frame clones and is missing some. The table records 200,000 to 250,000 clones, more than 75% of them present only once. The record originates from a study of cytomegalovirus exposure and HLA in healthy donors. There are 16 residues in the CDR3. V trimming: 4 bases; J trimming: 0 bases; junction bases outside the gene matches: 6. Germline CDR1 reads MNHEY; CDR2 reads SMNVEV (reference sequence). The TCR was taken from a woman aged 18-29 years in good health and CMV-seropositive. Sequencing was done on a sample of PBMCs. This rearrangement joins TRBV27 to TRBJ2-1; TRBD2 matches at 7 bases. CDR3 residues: CASSSLAASSYNEQFF. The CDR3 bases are TGTGCCAGCAGTTCCCTAGCGGCGAGCTCCTACAATGAGCAGTTCTTC.